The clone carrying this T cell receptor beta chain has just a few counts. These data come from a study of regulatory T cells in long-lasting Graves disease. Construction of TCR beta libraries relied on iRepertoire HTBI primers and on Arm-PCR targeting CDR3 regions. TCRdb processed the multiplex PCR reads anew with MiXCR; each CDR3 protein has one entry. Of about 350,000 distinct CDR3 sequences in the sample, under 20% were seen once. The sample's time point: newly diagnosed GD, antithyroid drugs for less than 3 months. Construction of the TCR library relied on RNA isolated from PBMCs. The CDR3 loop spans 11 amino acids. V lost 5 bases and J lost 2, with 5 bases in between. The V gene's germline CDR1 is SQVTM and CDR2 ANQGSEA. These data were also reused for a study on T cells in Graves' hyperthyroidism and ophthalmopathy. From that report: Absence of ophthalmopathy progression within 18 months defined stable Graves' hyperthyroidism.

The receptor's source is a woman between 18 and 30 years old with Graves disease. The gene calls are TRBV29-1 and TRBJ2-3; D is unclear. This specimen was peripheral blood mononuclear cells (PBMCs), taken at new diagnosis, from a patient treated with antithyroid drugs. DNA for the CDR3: TGCAGCGTTTACGACACAGATACGCAGTATTTT. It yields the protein CSVYDTDTQYF.